Listed below are T cell receptor beta chains from one sample, sequenced in a study of T cell responses to AZD1222 COVID-19 vaccine. The assay was immunoSEQ multiplex PCR, and TCRdb's table has in-frame clones only and misses some. The table records roughly 120,000 clones, roughly nine tenths of them present only once. Source: peripheral blood, taken on day 0 of AZD1222 vaccination. The receptors derive from an adult in good health. Both conserved end residues are part of each CDR3.

len,j_gene,v_gene,CDR3aa
14,TRBJ1-1,TRBV7-8,CASSTLSPNTEAFF
18,TRBJ2-1,TRBV19,CASIPGQGLGSGRNEQFF
15,TRBJ1-4,TRBV24-1,CATSVGGATNEKLFF
14,TRBJ2-3,TRBV5-8,CASSPGGNGDTQYF
13,TRBJ1-1,TRBV6-5,CASSLDGNTEAFF
13,TRBJ2-7,TRBV7-9,CAGQNFESYEQYF
15,TRBJ1-1,TRBV5-5,CASSFFGQGRTEAFF
12,TRBJ1-2,TRBV30,CAWTTGPGGYTF
13,TRBJ1-2,TRBV19,CASSMDQDYGYTF
16,TRBJ2-1,TRBV4-1,CASSQVAGGSYNEQFF
18,TRBJ2-1,TRBV18,CASSPPRGQGAMDNEQFF
16,TRBJ2-7,TRBV11-2,CASSLEGTGGNYEQYF
13,TRBJ2-5,TRBV11-2,CASSLASPETQYF
12,TRBJ1-5,TRBV28,CASSGTDQPQHF
15,TRBJ2-1,TRBV9,CASSGELGWGNEQFF